The T cell receptor (beta chain) described here comes from a study of ipilimumab plus nivolumab after autologous stem cell transplantation (dated by TCRdb to the early 2020s). Study-level background: Trial patients received a median of about 5 ipilimumab doses and about eight nivolumab doses. Patients undergoing autologous transplant for high-risk diffuse large B cell lymphoma, mature T cell lymphoma, or multiple myeloma were enrolled in the trial. About 33 patients made up the trial's intent-to-treat population. High-risk transplant-naive patients and patients relapsing within 3 years of a first autologous transplant were included in the myeloma cohort.

Its CDR3 holds 13 amino acids, cysteine through phenylalanine. Kept here is only the CDR3 DNA, which spans 39 bases and is read in frame from base 1. V is pared back by 2 bases and J by 2 bases, with 7 bases lying between the germline termini. The germline V gene supplies CDR1 KGHSH and CDR2 LQKENI. Ipilimumab was given at 1 mg/kg intravenously on day 1 of selected weeks, and checkpoint therapy started 14 to 28 days after autologous transplant. Patients received nivolumab at 3 mg/kg intravenously on day 1 of weeks 1, 4, 7, 10, and every two weeks through week 26. The study was a Phase Ib clinical trial testing combined checkpoint inhibition with ipilimumab and nivolumab as consolidation after autologous stem cell transplantation. To prepare the library, the immunoSEQ multiplex PCR assay was applied. The immuneACCESS repertoire file appears here via TCRdb, limited to in-frame rearrangements. These files lack a portion of the clones; in checked studies, under half of the deficit traces to unresolved V genes, and the cause of the others is not known. The sample yields about 40,000 clones; 85% to 95% were counted once. The top ten constitute roughly 0.9% of the sample.

On this clone: The target of this receptor is not known. Qualities for individual bases were not recorded, and no much larger clone is one base off.

Broader findings and caveats from the paper: The authors concluded that, as post-transplant consolidation, combined checkpoint inhibition appeared tolerable. Per the authors, a biologic rationale for further study of the post-transplant checkpoint inhibition approach was offered by T cell receptor repertoire, regulatory T cell phenotype and gut microbiota profiles.

This TCR derives from a male donor with multiple myeloma. The starting material was PBMCs, obtained in a trial of ipilimumab plus nivolumab as post-transplant consolidation. The chain links TRBV18 with TRBJ2-7; no D gene is confidently identified. The DNA sequence reads TGTGCCAGCTCACCAGGACGGACCTACGAGCAGTACTTC. Translated, this is CASSPGRTYEQYF.